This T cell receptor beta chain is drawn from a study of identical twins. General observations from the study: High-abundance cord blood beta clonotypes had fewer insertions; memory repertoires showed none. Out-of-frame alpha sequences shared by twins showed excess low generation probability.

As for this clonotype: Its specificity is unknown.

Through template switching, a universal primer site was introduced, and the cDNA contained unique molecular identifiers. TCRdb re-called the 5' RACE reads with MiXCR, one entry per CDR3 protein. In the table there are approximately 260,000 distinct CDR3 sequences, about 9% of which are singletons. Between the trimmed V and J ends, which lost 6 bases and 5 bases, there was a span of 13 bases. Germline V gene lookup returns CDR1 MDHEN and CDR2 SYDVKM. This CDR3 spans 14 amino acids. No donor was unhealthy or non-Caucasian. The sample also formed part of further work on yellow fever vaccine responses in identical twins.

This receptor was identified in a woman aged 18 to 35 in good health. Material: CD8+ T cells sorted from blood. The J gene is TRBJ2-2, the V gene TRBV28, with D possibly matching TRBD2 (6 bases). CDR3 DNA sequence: TGTGCCAGCAGCCATTATCGGGGGACCGGGGAGCTGTTTTTT. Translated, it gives CASSHYRGTGELFF.